The 20 T cell receptor beta chains in this list originate from one sample, sequenced in a study of shared clonotypes between healthy human individuals. Method: immunoSEQ multiplex PCR; TCRdb's copy keeps in-frame clones and lacks some. Among roughly 500,000 clones listed, about four fifths were seen once. The material sequenced was PBMCs. Source of these receptors: a woman aged 40 to 50 in good health. Some clones in this sample may be carry-over from other donors' samples.

This clone was seen a few times. The chain has TRBV4-1 and TRBJ1-2, with TRBD1 identical over 7 bases. With 1 base clipped from V and 3 bases from J, the junction kept 5 bases outside the gene matches. The CDR3 loop spans 15 amino acids. The germline CDR1 and CDR2 sequences are MGHRA and YSYEKL. CDR3 loop: CASSQATGVYYGYTF. CDR3 coding DNA: TGCGCCAGCAGCCAAGCTACAGGGGTTTACTATGGCTACACCTTC.

This rearrangement joins TRBV9 to TRBJ2-7; TRBD2 agrees at 11 bases. The germline V gene has CDR1 SGDLS and CDR2 YYNGEE. CDR3 length: 16 residues. The V and J ends lost 0 bases and 0 bases, in that order; junction bases with no gene match: 2. The CDR3 sequence is CASSVGLAGFSYEQYF. Written as DNA, the CDR3 is TGTGCCAGCAGCGTAGGACTAGCGGGGTTCTCCTACGAGCAGTACTTC.

This clone came up a few times. The gene calls are TRBV18 and TRBJ2-2; no firm D call. The CDR3 runs to 12 residues. The germline V gene encodes CDR1 KGHSH and CDR2 LQKENI. V gave up 6 bases and J gave up 7 bases, with 9 bases separating them. For the CDR3, the DNA is TGTGCCAGCTCCTTATTGGACGGGGAGCTGTTTTTT. It is translated as CASSLLDGELFF.

The rearrangement joins TRBV28 to TRBJ1-1; D gene uncertain. Germline V lookup: CDR1 MDHEN, CDR2 SYDVKM. The CDR3 runs to 13 residues. Trimming cost V 6 bases and J 4 bases, with 12 bases left between them. The chain's CDR3 is CASRERRPTEAFF. For the CDR3, the DNA is TGTGCCAGCAGGGAACGGCGTCCCACTGAAGCTTTCTTT.

The gene calls are TRBV7-6 and TRBJ2-2, with 10 nucleotides matching TRBD2. The V gene end was trimmed by 4 bases and the J gene end by 1 base; junction bases not matched to a gene: 12. CDR1 is SGHVS, CDR2 FNYEAQ, per germline. This CDR3 has 19 amino acids. The CDR3, as DNA: TGTGCCAGCAGCTCAATATTTAGAGCGGGAGGGAGGAACACCGGGGAGCTGTTTTTT. Translating it yields CASSSIFRAGGRNTGELFF.

V and J are TRBV6-5 and TRBJ2-7; a possible D gene is TRBD2 (5 bases). The CDR3 consists of 15 residues. The germline V gene has CDR1 MNHEY and CDR2 SVGAGI. Trimming pared 0 bases from V and 3 bases from J, leaving 12 bases between. The CDR3 is CASSYSRAAYYEQYF. Written as DNA, the CDR3 is TGTGCCAGCAGTTACTCGAGGGCCGCTTACTACGAGCAGTACTTC.

The chain recombines TRBV9 with TRBJ2-2; no firm D call. Germline CDR1 SGDLS, CDR2 YYNGEE. V was trimmed by 2 bases and J by 4 bases, leaving 9 bases between them. The CDR3 covers 14 residues. The CDR3 loop reads CASSVDSSTGELFF. The CDR3 coding sequence is TGTGCCAGCAGCGTCGACTCCAGCACCGGGGAGCTGTTTTTT.

This clone was counted ten times or more. The rearrangement uses TRBV9 and TRBJ2-2, with 9 bases identical to TRBD2. V lost 0 bases and J lost 3; bases outside the gene matches: 0. The CDR3 contains 15 residues. Looked up from germline, CDR1 is SGDLS and CDR2 is YYNGEE. CDR3 nucleotides: TGTGCCAGCAGCGTAGGGACTAGCGACACCGGGGAGCTGTTTTTT. Translation gives CASSVGTSDTGELFF.

The J gene is TRBJ2-5, the V gene TRBV15; D is perhaps TRBD1 (8 bases). This CDR3 spans 15 amino acids. Trimming stripped 5 bases from V and 5 bases from J, with 18 bases between. CDR1 and CDR2 (germline): LNHNV, YYDKDF (reference sequence). CDR3 residues: CATSGTGGAWETQYF. Written as DNA, the CDR3 is TGTGCCACCAGCGGAACAGGGGGGGCATGGGAGACCCAGTACTTC.

The chain is built from TRBV19 and TRBJ1-4; D remains unclear. The V end lost 7 bases, the J end lost 3 bases, and 3 bases lay between the germline ends. The CDR3 length is 11 residues. CDR1 is LNHDA, CDR2 SQIVND, per germline (reference sequence). The CDR3 protein is CASTPNEKLFF. CDR3 sequence (DNA): TGTGCCAGTACCCCTAATGAAAAACTGTTTTTT.

This chain uses TRBV7-2 with TRBJ2-1, with D hard to call. This CDR3 region has 13 residues. V shed 6 bases and J shed 8 bases, with 14 bases lying between them. The germline CDR1 and CDR2 sequences are SGHTA and FQGNSA. CDR3 bases: TGTGCCAGCAGTCCGCCAGTAGAGGATGAGCAGTTCTTC. Amino acids: CASSPPVEDEQFF.

The chain carries TRBV5-6 and TRBJ1-4; the D gene is possibly TRBD1 (5 bases). Per the germline V gene, CDR1 is SGHDT and CDR2 is YYEEEE. The CDR3 spans 16 residues. Trimming left V 0 bases short and J 7 bases short, with 16 bases between. This chain's CDR3 is CASSLAIAGEGEKLFF. In nucleotides, the CDR3 is TGTGCCAGCAGCTTGGCCATCGCGGGGGAGGGTGAAAAACTGTTTTTT.

The chain combines TRBV25-1 with TRBJ2-5; 12 nucleotides match TRBD2. Trimming removed 3 bases from V and 2 bases from J; junction bases left unmatched: 7. The CDR3 sequence is 17 residues long. Germline-derived CDR1 and CDR2 are MGHDK and SYGVNS. DNA of the CDR3: TGTGCCAGCAGTGAGACTAGCGGGAGTTTGGTGCAAGAGACCCAGTACTTC. Translated, it gives CASSETSGSLVQETQYF.

V and J are TRBV7-9 and TRBJ2-4, with 8 positions matching TRBD1. This CDR3 has 15 residues. The V gene's germline CDR1 is SEHNR and CDR2 FQNEAQ (reference sequence). V lost 1 base, J lost 8 bases, and 7 bases stayed unmatched. The CDR3 nucleotides are TGTGCCAGCAGCTTAGTATACAGGGGGTCCCACATTCAGTACTTC. Protein product: CASSLVYRGSHIQYF.

A word on this clone: The sample carries other DNA sequences with the same CDR3. V gene TRBV10-1 combines with J gene TRBJ2-7; D unclear. V was trimmed by 0 bases and J by 3 bases, leaving 3 bases between them. Per germline, CDR1 WNHNN and CDR2 SYGVQD (reference sequence). The CDR3 is 12 residues long. For the CDR3, the DNA is TGCGCCAGCAGTGAGTCGTACTACGAGCAGTACTTC. This encodes CASSESYYEQYF.

This clone was recorded once. The chain carries TRBV4-2 and TRBJ2-7, with 7 bases matching TRBD2. V trimming: 0 bases; J trimming: 2 bases; junction bases outside the gene matches: 10. The CDR3 loop spans 17 amino acids. Germline loops: CDR1 LGHNA, CDR2 YNFKEQ. The CDR3 DNA reads TGTGCCAGCAGCCAAGATCTTAGCGGGCAAATTACCTACGAGCAGTACTTC. It translates to CASSQDLSGQITYEQYF.

This clone was seen only once. This rearrangement joins TRBV6-4 to TRBJ2-1, with 11 bases lining up with TRBD2. There are 16 residues in the CDR3. Germline V gene sequence: CDR1 MRHNA, CDR2 SNTAGT. The V and J ends lost 7 bases and 9 bases, in that order; junction bases with no gene match: 14. In DNA, the CDR3 is TGTGCCAGCACACCAGACATAGCGGGAGGGCCGGGTGAGCAGTTCTTC. It specifies CASTPDIAGGPGEQFF.

V and J are TRBV15 and TRBJ2-1; 12 positions match TRBD1. Germline V gene data show CDR1 as LNHNV and CDR2 as YYDKDF (reference sequence). V was pared by 4 bases and J by 6 bases, with 1 base of the junction left unmatched. There are 14 residues in the CDR3. The DNA of the CDR3 is TGTGCCACCAGCAAGGGACAGGGGGCCAATGAGCAGTTCTTC. It specifies CATSKGQGANEQFF.

The chain joins TRBV29-1 to TRBJ2-1, with 8 nucleotides matching TRBD2. The CDR3 contains 17 residues. Germline CDR1 and CDR2: SQVTM and ANQGSEA. The ends lost 4 bases at V and 6 bases at J; junction bases unmatched: 17. The CDR3 DNA is TGCAGCGTTGCGGGGGGGAACGATCACGTTGTGGGCAATGAGCAGTTCTTC. The encoded protein is CSVAGGNDHVVGNEQFF.

Note on this clone: Within the sample, other DNA sequences also encode this same CDR3. The chain carries TRBV5-1 and TRBJ2-5, with TRBD2 identical over 7 bases. The J segment lost 1 base and the V segment lost 2 bases, leaving 2 bases of the junction unmatched. There are 14 residues in the CDR3. Germline assignment: CDR1 SGHRS and CDR2 YFSETQ. The chain's CDR3 is CASSFTGGQETQYF. The CDR3 DNA reads TGCGCCAGCAGCTTTACGGGAGGCCAAGAGACCCAGTACTTC.